A single sample is the source of the 16 T cell receptor beta chains below, sequenced in a study of chemoradiotherapy in HPV16-positive cancers. The method was immunoSEQ multiplex PCR; TCRdb's version includes in-frame clones alone and lacks a portion of them. This sample has under 7,000 clones; about four fifths occur once, and the top ten carry more than 30%. The specimen was collected from a patient who underwent chemoradiotherapy. These receptor sequences come from a human donor with HPV-associated anogenital cancer.

The rearrangement links TRBV7-9 to TRBJ1-2; D gene uncertain. There are 18 residues in the CDR3. V gave up 7 bases and J gave up 8 bases, with 32 bases separating them. Germline V gene data show CDR1 as SEHNR and CDR2 as FQNEAQ (reference sequence). CDR3 loop: CASTPSEDPDGTLLGYTF. The CDR3 DNA sequence: TGTGCCAGCACCCCCTCGGAGGACCCGGACGGCACCCTCTTGGGCTACACCTTC.

The rearrangement links TRBV5-4 to TRBJ1-4; 11 positions match TRBD1. Germline V lookup: CDR1 SGHNT, CDR2 YYREEE (reference sequence). The CDR3 is 15 amino acids. Trimming at V came to 3 bases and at J to 10 bases, leaving 8 bases not matched to a gene. The CDR3 DNA follows: TGTGCCAGCAGCTACGGACAGGGGGCGTTGGGAAAACTGTTTTTT. It yields the protein CASSYGQGALGKLFF.

The gene calls are TRBV5-1 and TRBJ2-6; D unresolved. V was clipped by 0 bases and J by 2 bases, with 6 bases between them. The CDR3 consists of 15 residues. Germline loops: CDR1 SGHRS, CDR2 YFSETQ. This CDR3 reads CASSLAGAGANVLTF. The CDR3 DNA follows: TGCGCCAGCAGCTTGGCCGGAGCTGGGGCCAACGTCCTGACTTTC.

V gene TRBV30 combines with J gene TRBJ1-1; D not resolved. The CDR3 sequence is 11 residues long. Germline CDR1 is GTSNPN and CDR2 is SVGIG (reference sequence). The V gene lost 3 bases and the J gene lost 8 bases, with 10 bases spanning the gap. As DNA, the CDR3 is TGTGCCTGGAGGGAAGGACGGGAAGCTTTCTTT. This translates into CAWREGREAFF.

There are a few counts of this clone. This rearrangement joins TRBV27 to TRBJ2-7; D may be TRBD1 (6 bases). This CDR3 is 14 amino acids long. Germline V gene sequence: CDR1 MNHEY, CDR2 SMNVEV (reference sequence). Trimming removed 6 bases from V and 0 bases from J, with 12 bases in between. The CDR3 nucleotides are TGTGCCAGCAGCCTCGGACAGACCTCCTACGAGCAGTACGTC. This translates into CASSLGQTSYEQYV.

This clone was recorded a few times. The chain carries TRBV25-1 and TRBJ1-1; unclear D gene. CDR1 is MGHDK and CDR2 is SYGVNS in the germline V gene. V lost 2 bases to trimming and J lost 3 bases, with 7 bases between them. There are 13 residues in the CDR3. DNA of the CDR3: TGTGCCAGCAGTGAACGGGGATACACTGAAGCTTTCTTT. Translation: CASSERGYTEAFF.

The chain employs TRBV6-5 and TRBJ2-1, with 8 bases fitting TRBD2. The V gene's germline CDR1 is MNHEY and CDR2 SVGAGI. After removal of 7 bases from V and 12 bases from J, the junction contained 5 bases not matched to a gene. The CDR3 is 11 amino acids. CDR3 bases: TGTGCCAGCACCGGGGGGGCGGGGCAGTTCTTC. Translating it yields CASTGGAGQFF.

The chain has TRBV7-9 and TRBJ2-7; no definite D call. There are 12 residues in the CDR3. Trimming took 2 bases from V and 6 from J, leaving 8 bases between them. Germline CDR1 is SEHNR and CDR2 is FQNEAQ (reference sequence). CDR3 protein: CASSLKDGEQYF. The DNA for the CDR3 is TGTGCCAGCAGCTTAAAGGACGGCGAGCAGTACTTC.

This chain uses TRBV7-2 with TRBJ1-5; 9 bases fit TRBD1. After removal of 5 bases from V and 6 bases from J, the junction contained 8 bases not matched to a gene. CDR3 length equals 15 residues. Germline loops: CDR1 SGHTA, CDR2 FQGNSA. This CDR3 is CASSTGTGNTQPQHF. CDR3 DNA sequence: TGTGCCAGCAGCACCGGGACAGGGAACACTCAGCCCCAGCATTTT.

This clone has only one observation. CDR3 region: CASGQLGSIANTGELFF. CDR3 nucleotide sequence: TGTGCTAGTGGCCAACTAGGGAGCATCGCGAACACCGGGGAGCTGTTTTTT. The chain joins TRBV12-5 to TRBJ2-2; TRBD2 is a possible D gene (5 bases). The germline CDR1 and CDR2 sequences are LGHNT and FRNRAP. Trimming pared 6 bases from V and 0 bases from J, leaving 17 bases between. This CDR3 is 17 amino acids long. The full variable domain, completed using reference TRBV12-5 and TRBJ2-2, is DARVTQTPRHKVTEMGQEVTMRCQPILGHNTVFWYRQTMMQGLELLAYFRNRAPLDDSGMPKDRFSAEMPDATLATLKIQPSEPRDSAVYFCASGQLGSIANTGELFFGEGSRLTVL.

The V gene is TRBV7-2, the J gene TRBJ2-2; the match to TRBD2 covers 8 bases. V shed 3 bases and J 7 bases; nucleotides not matched to a gene: 10. The germline gives CDR1 SGHTA, CDR2 FQGNSA. The CDR3 spans 16 residues. CDR3 coding DNA: TGTGCCAGCAGCTTCCGCGGGGGGTTGGGGGTCGGGGAGCTGTTTTTT. Translation gives CASSFRGGLGVGELFF.

The chain couples TRBV28 to TRBJ2-7, with 13 positions matching TRBD2. Trimming took 2 bases from V and 5 from J; bases not matched to a gene: 3. CDR1 is MDHEN and CDR2 is SYDVKM in the germline V gene. This CDR3 has 15 residues. In nucleotides, the CDR3 is TGTGCCAGCAGTTTAAAGACTAGCGGGAGGAACGAGCAGTACTTC. Translation gives CASSLKTSGRNEQYF.

The chain links TRBV25-1 to TRBJ1-6; D may be TRBD1 (5 bases). The CDR3 is 14 amino acids. Germline V gene lookup returns CDR1 MGHDK and CDR2 SYGVNS. The V gene lost 3 bases and the J gene lost 9 bases, with 12 bases spanning the gap. This CDR3 is CASSDDSTRSPLHF. For the CDR3, the DNA is TGTGCCAGCAGTGATGACAGTACCCGTTCACCCCTCCACTTT. Variable domain in full (rest from reference TRBV25-1 and TRBJ1-6): EADIYQTPRYLVIGTGKKITLECSQTMGHDKMYWYQQDPGMELHLIHYSYGVNSTEKGDLSSESTVSRIRTEHFPLTLESARPSHTSQYLCASSDDSTRSPLHFGNGTRLTVT.

V gene TRBV11-3 combines with J gene TRBJ2-5; 13 positions match TRBD2. Germline lookup yields CDR1 SGHNT and CDR2 YENEEA. With V trimmed by 5 bases and J by 4 bases, 7 bases remained unmatched. The CDR3 has 16 residues. The CDR3 sequence: CASSRGLAGEGETQYF. The CDR3 bases are TGTGCCAGCAGCCGCGGACTAGCGGGAGAGGGAGAGACCCAGTACTTC.

The chain employs TRBV14 and TRBJ1-2; D unresolved. From germline, CDR1 is SGHDN and CDR2 FVKESK. The CDR3 totals 13 residues. The ends were cut back, 1 base at V and 6 bases at J, with 9 bases in the middle. The CDR3 bases are TGTGCCAGCAGCCAAGCGACGGCCGATGGCTACACCTTC. This encodes CASSQATADGYTF.

The chain couples TRBV19 to TRBJ2-3; a possible D gene is TRBD2 (6 bases). Trimming removed 1 base at V and 0 bases at J, with 11 bases between. CDR1 LNHDA and CDR2 SQIVND come from the germline V gene (reference sequence). CDR3 length: 16 amino acids. CDR3 region: CASSIVPSASTDTQYF. CDR3 nucleotides: TGTGCCAGTAGTATAGTGCCTAGCGCGAGCACAGATACGCAGTATTTT.